This TCR beta chain was captured by sequencing in a study of T cell clonality in common variable immunodeficiency. Study-level results: Fewer deletions and N-nucleotide insertions were reportedly seen in common variable immunodeficiency TCR beta sequences.

This clone turned up a few times. No antigen is known for it. The read stops 3 residues short of the end of the CDR3; the missing end is completed from the germline J gene. The germline CDR1 and CDR2 sequences are SGHNT and YENEEA. The CDR3 sequence is 15 residues long. V was clipped by 5 bases and J by 4 bases, with 16 bases between them. Clones were sequenced by immunoSEQ multiplex PCR, and TCRdb holds only the in-frame ones, with some missing. The sample gives roughly 16,000 clones, none seen only once, and the top ten clones hold roughly 15%. The source material was peripheral blood mononuclear cells. The sequence came from a human donor with common variable immunodeficiency. J is TRBJ2-3 and V is TRBV11-3, with a tentative D call TRBD2 (5 bases). The CDR3 here is CASSPADSWSDTQYF. The sequenced CDR3 bases are TGTGCCAGCAGCCCAGCGGACTCATGGTCAGATACG.